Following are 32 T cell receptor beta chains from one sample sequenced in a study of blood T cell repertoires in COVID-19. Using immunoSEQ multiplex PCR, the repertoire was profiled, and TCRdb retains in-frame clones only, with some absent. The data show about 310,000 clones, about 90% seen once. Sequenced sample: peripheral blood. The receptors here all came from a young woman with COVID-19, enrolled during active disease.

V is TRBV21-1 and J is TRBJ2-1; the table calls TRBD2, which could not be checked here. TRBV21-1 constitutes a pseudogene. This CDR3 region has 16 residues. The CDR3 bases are TGTGCCAGCAGCATCAGAAAAGGCGGCTTGCGGGATGAGCAGTTCTTC. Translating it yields CASSIRKGGLRDEQFF.

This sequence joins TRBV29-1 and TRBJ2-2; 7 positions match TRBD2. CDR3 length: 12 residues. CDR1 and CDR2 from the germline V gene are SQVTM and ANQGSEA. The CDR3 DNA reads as TGCAGTGCCAGGGAGGGCACCGGGGAGCTGTTTTTT. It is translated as CSAREGTGELFF.

This CDR3 is CSASSGSRTDTQYF. DNA for the CDR3: TGCAGTGCTAGTAGCGGGAGTCGCACAGATACGCAGTATTTT. The chain couples TRBV20-1 to TRBJ2-3; 9 bases align to TRBD2. Germline CDR1 reads DFQATT; CDR2 reads SNEGSKA (reference sequence). The ends lost 3 bases at V and 1 base at J; junction bases unmatched: 2. This CDR3 region has 14 residues.

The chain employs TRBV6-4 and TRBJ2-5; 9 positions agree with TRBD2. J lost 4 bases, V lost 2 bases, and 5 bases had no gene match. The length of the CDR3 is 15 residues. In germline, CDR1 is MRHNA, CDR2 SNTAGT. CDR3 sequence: CASSDVAGEGETQYF. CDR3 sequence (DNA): TGTGCCAGCAGTGACGTAGCGGGAGAGGGAGAGACCCAGTACTTC.

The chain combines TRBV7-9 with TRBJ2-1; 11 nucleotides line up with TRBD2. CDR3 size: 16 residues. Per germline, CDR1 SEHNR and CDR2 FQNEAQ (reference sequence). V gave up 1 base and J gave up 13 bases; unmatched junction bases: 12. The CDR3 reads CASSLDVTSGNPNQFF. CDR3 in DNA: TGTGCCAGCAGCTTAGATGTGACTAGCGGGAATCCGAACCAGTTCTTC. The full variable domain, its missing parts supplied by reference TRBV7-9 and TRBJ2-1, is DTGVSQNPRHKITKRGQNVTFRCDPISEHNRLYWYRQTLGQGPEFLTYFQNEAQLEKSRLLSDRFSAERPKGSFSTLEIQRTEQGDSAMYLCASSLDVTSGNPNQFFGPGTRLTVL.

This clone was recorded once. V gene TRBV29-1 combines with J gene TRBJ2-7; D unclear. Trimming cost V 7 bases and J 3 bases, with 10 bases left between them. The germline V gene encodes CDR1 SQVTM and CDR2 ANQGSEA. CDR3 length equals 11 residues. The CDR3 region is CSGSSGYEQYF. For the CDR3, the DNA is TGCAGCGGGAGCTCGGGCTACGAGCAGTACTTC.

The CDR3 nucleotides read TGTGCCAGCAGCTCCACCGTCAGGGGGCGCACGGGCTACACCTTC. It translates to CASSSTVRGRTGYTF. The gene calls are TRBV7-2 and TRBJ1-2, with TRBD1 identical over 8 bases. Trimming cost V 4 bases and J 8 bases; bases outside gene matches: 12. Germline V gives CDR1 SGHTA, CDR2 FQGNSA. The CDR3 sequence is 15 residues long.

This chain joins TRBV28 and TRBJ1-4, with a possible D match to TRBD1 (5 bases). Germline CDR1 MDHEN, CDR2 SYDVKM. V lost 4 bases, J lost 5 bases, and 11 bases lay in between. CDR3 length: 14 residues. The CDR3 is CASSSDRLNEKLFF. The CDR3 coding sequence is TGTGCCAGCAGTTCAGACAGATTGAATGAAAAACTGTTTTTT.

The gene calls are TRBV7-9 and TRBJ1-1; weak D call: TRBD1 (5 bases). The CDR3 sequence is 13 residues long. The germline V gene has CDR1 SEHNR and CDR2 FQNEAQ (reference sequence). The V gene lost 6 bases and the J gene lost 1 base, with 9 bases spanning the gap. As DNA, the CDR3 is TGTGCCAGCAGTTATACAGGGAACACTGAAGCTTTCTTT. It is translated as CASSYTGNTEAFF.

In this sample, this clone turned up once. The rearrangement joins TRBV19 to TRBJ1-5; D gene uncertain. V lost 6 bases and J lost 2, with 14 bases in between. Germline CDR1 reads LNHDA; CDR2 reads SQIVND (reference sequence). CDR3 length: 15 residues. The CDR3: CASSVGSRGNQPQHF. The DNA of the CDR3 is TGTGCCAGTAGCGTAGGATCCCGGGGCAATCAGCCCCAGCATTTT.

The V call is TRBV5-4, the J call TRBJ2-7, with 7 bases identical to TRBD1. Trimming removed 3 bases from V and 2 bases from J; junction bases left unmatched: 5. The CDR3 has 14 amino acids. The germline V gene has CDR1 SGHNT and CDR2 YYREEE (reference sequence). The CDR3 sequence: CASSSRTGPYEQYF. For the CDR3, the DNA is TGTGCCAGCAGCTCTCGGACAGGACCCTACGAGCAGTACTTC.

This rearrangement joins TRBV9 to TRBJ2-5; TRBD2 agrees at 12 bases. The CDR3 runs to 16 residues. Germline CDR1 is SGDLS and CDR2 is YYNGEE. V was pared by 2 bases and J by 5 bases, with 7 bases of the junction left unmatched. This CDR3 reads CASSVSSGRAQETQYF. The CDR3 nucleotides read TGTGCCAGCAGCGTCTCTAGCGGGAGGGCCCAGGAGACCCAGTACTTC.

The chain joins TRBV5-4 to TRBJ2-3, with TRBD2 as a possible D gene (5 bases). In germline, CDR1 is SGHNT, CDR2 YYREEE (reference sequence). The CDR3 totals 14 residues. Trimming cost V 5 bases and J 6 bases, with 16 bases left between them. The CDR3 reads CASSSDSLADTQYF. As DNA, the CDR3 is TGTGCCAGCAGTTCCGATTCCTTAGCGGATACGCAGTATTTT.

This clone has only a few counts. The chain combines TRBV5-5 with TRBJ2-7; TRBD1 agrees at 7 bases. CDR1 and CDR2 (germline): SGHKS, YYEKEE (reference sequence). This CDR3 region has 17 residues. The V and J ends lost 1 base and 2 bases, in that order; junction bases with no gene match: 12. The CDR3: CASSLSWEWDRAYEQYF. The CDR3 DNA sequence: TGTGCCAGCAGCTTGTCCTGGGAGTGGGACAGAGCCTACGAGCAGTACTTC.

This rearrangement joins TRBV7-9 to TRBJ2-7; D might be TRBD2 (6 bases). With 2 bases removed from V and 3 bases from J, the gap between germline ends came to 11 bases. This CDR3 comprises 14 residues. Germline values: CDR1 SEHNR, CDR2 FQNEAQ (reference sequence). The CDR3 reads CASSLTSLLYEQYF. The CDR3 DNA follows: TGTGCCAGCAGCTTAACTAGCCTCCTCTACGAGCAGTACTTC.

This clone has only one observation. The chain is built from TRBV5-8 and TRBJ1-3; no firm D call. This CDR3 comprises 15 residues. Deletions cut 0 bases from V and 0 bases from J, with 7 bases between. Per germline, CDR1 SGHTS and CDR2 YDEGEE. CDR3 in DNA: TGTGCCAGCAGCTTGGGTCAAATCTCTGGAAACACCATATATTTT. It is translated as CASSLGQISGNTIYF.

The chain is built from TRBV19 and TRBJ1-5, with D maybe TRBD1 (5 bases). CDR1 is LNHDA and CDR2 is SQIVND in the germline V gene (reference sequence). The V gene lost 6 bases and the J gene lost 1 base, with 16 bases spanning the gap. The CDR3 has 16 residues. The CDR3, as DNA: TGTGCCAGTAGCCTATCCGACAGCTTAAGCAATCAGCCCCAGCATTTT. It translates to CASSLSDSLSNQPQHF.

The CDR3 DNA sequence: TGCGCCAGCGGTTCCTCGCCGGGAGAAGTCTACAATGAGCAGTTCTTC. As protein: CASGSSPGEVYNEQFF. The J gene is TRBJ2-1, the V gene TRBV5-1; tentatively, D is TRBD2 (6 bases). The CDR3 length is 16 residues. The germline V and J ends were trimmed by 7 bases and 3 bases, with 20 bases remaining between them. In germline, CDR1 is SGHRS, CDR2 YFSETQ.

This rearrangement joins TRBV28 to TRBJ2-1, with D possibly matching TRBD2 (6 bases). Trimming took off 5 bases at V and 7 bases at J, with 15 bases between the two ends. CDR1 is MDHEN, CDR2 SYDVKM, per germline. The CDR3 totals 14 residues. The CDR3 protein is CASSLWREVNEQFF. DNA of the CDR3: TGTGCCAGCAGTCTTTGGAGGGAGGTAAATGAGCAGTTCTTC.

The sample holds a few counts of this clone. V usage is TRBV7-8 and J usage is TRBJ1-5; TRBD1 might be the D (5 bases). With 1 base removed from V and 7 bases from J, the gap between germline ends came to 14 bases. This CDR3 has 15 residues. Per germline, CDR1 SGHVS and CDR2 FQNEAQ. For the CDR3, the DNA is TGTGCCAGCAGCTTAGATCCGGGGGTCGGGCAGCCCCAGCATTTT. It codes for CASSLDPGVGQPQHF.

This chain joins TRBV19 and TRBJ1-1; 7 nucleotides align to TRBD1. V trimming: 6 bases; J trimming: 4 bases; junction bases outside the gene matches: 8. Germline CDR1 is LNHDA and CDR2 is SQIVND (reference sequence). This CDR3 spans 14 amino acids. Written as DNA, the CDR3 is TGTGCCAGTAGCAAAGGGGGCTGGGGCACTGAAGCTTTCTTT. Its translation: CASSKGGWGTEAFF.

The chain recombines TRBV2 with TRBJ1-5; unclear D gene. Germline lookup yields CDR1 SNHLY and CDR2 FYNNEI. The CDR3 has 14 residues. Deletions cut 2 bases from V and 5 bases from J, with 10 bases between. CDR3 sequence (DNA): TGTGCCAGCAGTGAAAGGTACGAGGATCAGCCCCAGCATTTT. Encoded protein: CASSERYEDQPQHF.

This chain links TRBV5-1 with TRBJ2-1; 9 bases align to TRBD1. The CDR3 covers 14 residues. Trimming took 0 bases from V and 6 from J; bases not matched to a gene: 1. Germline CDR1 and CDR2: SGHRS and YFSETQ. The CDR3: CASSLDRGLNEQFF. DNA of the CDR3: TGCGCCAGCAGCTTGGACAGGGGGCTCAATGAGCAGTTCTTC.

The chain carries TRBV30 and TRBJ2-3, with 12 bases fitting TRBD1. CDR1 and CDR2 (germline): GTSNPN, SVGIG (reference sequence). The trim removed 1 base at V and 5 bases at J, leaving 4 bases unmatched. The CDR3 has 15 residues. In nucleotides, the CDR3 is TGTGCCTGGAGTGGGGACAGGGGGCCGGTAGATACGCAGTATTTT. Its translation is CAWSGDRGPVDTQYF. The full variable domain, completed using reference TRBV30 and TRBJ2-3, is SQTIHQWPATLVQPVGSPLSLECTVEGTSNPNLYWYRQAAGRGLQLLFYSVGIGQISSEVPQNLSASRPQDRQFILSSKKLLLSDSGFYLCAWSGDRGPVDTQYFGPGTRLTVL.

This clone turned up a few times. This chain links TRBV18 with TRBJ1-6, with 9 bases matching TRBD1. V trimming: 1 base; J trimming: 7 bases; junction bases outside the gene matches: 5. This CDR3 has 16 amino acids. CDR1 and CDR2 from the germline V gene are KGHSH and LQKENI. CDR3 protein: CASSPRLGQGNSPLHF. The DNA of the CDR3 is TGTGCCAGCTCACCACGATTGGGACAGGGAAATTCACCCCTCCACTTT.

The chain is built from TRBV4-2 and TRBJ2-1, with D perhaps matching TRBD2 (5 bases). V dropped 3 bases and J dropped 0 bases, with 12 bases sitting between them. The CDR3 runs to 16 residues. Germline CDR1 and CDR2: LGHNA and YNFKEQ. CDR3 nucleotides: TGTGCCAGCAGCCAGGGGTTTACTAGCTCCTACAATGAGCAGTTCTTC. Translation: CASSQGFTSSYNEQFF.

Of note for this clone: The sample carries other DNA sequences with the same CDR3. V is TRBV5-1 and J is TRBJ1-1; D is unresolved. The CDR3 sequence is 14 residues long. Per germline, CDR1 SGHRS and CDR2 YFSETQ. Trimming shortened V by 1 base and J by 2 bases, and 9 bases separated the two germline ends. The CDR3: CASSLYSLNTEAFF. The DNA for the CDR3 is TGCGCCAGCAGCTTGTACAGTTTAAACACTGAAGCTTTCTTT.

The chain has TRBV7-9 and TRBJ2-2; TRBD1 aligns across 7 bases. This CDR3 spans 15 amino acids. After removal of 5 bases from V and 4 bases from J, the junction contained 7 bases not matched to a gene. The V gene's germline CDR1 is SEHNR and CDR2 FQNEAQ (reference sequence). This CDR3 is CASSTDRVATGELFF. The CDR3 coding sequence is TGTGCCAGCAGCACCGACAGGGTAGCCACCGGGGAGCTGTTTTTT.

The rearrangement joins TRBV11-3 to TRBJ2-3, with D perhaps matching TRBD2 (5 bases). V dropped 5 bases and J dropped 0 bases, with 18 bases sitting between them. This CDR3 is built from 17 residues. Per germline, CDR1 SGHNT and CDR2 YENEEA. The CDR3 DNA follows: TGTGCCAGCAGCCAACGCGGGCGAGGTGCTAGCACAGATACGCAGTATTTT. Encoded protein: CASSQRGRGASTDTQYF.

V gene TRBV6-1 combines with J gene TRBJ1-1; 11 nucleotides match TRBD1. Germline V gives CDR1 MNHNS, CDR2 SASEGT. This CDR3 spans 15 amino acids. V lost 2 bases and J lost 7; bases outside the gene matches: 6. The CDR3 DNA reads TGTGCCAGCAGTGAAAGGACAGGGGGCTTACTTGAAGCTTTCTTT. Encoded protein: CASSERTGGLLEAFF.

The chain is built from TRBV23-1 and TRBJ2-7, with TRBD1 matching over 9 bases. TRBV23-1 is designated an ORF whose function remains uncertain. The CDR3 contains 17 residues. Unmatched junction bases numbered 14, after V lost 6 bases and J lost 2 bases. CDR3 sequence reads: CASSPSAGTGIPYEQYF. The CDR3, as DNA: TGCGCCAGCAGCCCATCCGCCGGGACAGGGATTCCCTACGAGCAGTACTTC.

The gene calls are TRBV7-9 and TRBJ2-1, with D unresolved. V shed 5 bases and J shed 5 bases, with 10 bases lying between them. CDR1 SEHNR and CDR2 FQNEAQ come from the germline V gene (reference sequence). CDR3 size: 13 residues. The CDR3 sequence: CASSHSMDNEQFF. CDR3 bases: TGTGCCAGCAGCCACTCCATGGACAATGAGCAGTTCTTC.